The rows below give T cell receptor beta chains drawn from one sample of a study of blood T cells in healthy people across ages. TCRdb reprocessed the 5' RACE reads with MiXCR, giving one entry per CDR3 protein. The sample shows about 1.6 million distinct CDR3 sequences, about 35% of them seen only once. The sample taken for sequencing was blood. Receptor source: a woman younger than 45 in good health. The CDR3 runs from the conserved cysteine through the conserved F or W. D genes are given only for firm matches. For some rows the clone size is stated as once, few or many, or as a class when expanded; others skip it.

cdr3_nt cdr3_aa j_call d_call v_call clone_size
TGCAGTGCTACCACCCTTTTGGGACAGCCATGGAACACTGAAGCTTTCTTT CSATTLLGQPWNTEAFF TRBJ1-1 TRBD1 TRBV20-1 NA
TGCAGTGCTAGCCAGGCCGGACGGTCCTACAATGAGCAGTTCTTC CSASQAGRSYNEQFF TRBJ2-1 NA TRBV20-1 few
TGTGCCAGCAGCCAAGATCCCAGCGGGAGGACAACAGATACGCAGTATTTT CASSQDPSGRTTDTQYF TRBJ2-3 TRBD2 TRBV3-1 few
TGTGCCAGTAGAGGACAGGGCATTTCCTACGAGCAGTACTTC CASRGQGISYEQYF TRBJ2-7 TRBD1 TRBV6-1 few
TGTGCCAGCAGTTACTCGGCCTCGCCAGATACGCAGTATTTT CASSYSASPDTQYF TRBJ2-3 NA TRBV6-2/TRBV6-3 few
TGTGCCTGGAGTGCAGAGTATGGCTACACCTTC CAWSAEYGYTF TRBJ1-2 NA TRBV30 NA
TGCGCCAGCAGCTTAAAGGGTCTATCGGGCGAGCAGTACTTC CASSLKGLSGEQYF TRBJ2-7 NA TRBV5-1 NA
TGTGCCAGCAGACCTGGACAGGGGTACTCACCCCTCCACTTT CASRPGQGYSPLHF TRBJ1-6 TRBD1 TRBV11-1 NA
TGTGCCAGCAGCTCCCAGGGCCTACTGAACACTGAAGCTTTCTTT CASSSQGLLNTEAFF TRBJ1-1 NA TRBV5-6 NA
TGTGCCAGTAACCCGACAGGGGACAATCAGCCCCAGCATTTT CASNPTGDNQPQHF TRBJ1-5 TRBD1 TRBV19 NA
TGTGCCAGCAGTATACGACAGCTCGGGGGAACTGAAGCTTTCTTT CASSIRQLGGTEAFF TRBJ1-1 NA TRBV6-6 NA
TGTGCCAGCAGCCATACTCTTGGCGAGCAGTACTTC CASSHTLGEQYF TRBJ2-7 NA TRBV3-1 NA
TGTGCCAGCAGCTTTGGCGACCCTAGTTACGAGCAGTACTTC CASSFGDPSYEQYF TRBJ2-7 NA TRBV7-9 NA
TGCAGTGCTAGAGGGCATGGTTACAATGAGCAGTTCTTC CSARGHGYNEQFF TRBJ2-1 NA TRBV20-1 many
TGTGCCAGCAGCGACGGGACAGGGGTCGAGACCCAGTACTTC CASSDGTGVETQYF TRBJ2-5 TRBD1 TRBV6-1 few
TGCGCCAGCAGTAGCGACGGGGGGAATCAGCCCCAGCATTTT CASSSDGGNQPQHF TRBJ1-5 NA TRBV5-1 few
TGTGCCACCAGTGAGCTAGGGACCACTAGATATGAGCAGTTCTTC CATSELGTTRYEQFF TRBJ2-1 NA TRBV24-1 NA